These T cell receptor beta chains were read from a single sample in a study of shared clonotypes between healthy human individuals. Profiled with immunoSEQ multiplex PCR; TCRdb holds only in-frame clones, not every one. This repertoire shows about 1.5 million clones, 95% to 99% found once; its top ten account for around 0.45%. Sequencing was carried out using naive CD4+ T cells sorted from blood. The source of these receptors is a young man in good health. Each CDR3 is given with its conserved first and last residue. Each record gives: clone size, D gene, J gene, V gene, CDR3 protein, CDR3 DNA. A D gene is named only where the DNA matches it firmly. Not all rows give a size; the values are once, few, many and, for expanded clones, a class.

- | - | TRBJ2-3 | TRBV7-2 | CASSPRGVPGGSDTQYF | TGTGCCAGCAGCCCCCGGGGCGTCCCGGGCGGATCGGATACGCAGTATTTT
- | - | TRBJ2-5 | TRBV14 | CASSQRFSRGRETQYF | TGTGCCAGCAGCCAGCGTTTTAGTCGGGGCCGAGAGACCCAGTACTTC
- | TRBD2 | TRBJ2-7 | TRBV6-5 | CASSYSGLATYEQYF | TGTGCCAGCAGCTATTCCGGACTAGCGACCTACGAGCAGTACTTC
once | TRBD2 | TRBJ2-1 | TRBV5-1 | CASRVGASGVSYNEQFF | TGCGCCAGCCGGGTCGGGGCTAGCGGAGTCTCCTACAATGAGCAGTTCTTC
- | TRBD2 | TRBJ2-1 | TRBV19 | CASSMGAGGLNEQFF | TGTGCCAGTAGTATGGGAGCGGGAGGACTCAATGAGCAGTTCTTC
- | TRBD1 | TRBJ2-7 | TRBV5-1 | CASSTNPGQNYEQYF | TGCGCCAGCAGCACAAACCCGGGACAGAACTACGAGCAGTACTTC
- | TRBD1 | TRBJ1-2 | TRBV5-4 | CASSADRGQRAGYTF | TGTGCCAGCAGCGCGGACAGGGGGCAACGTGCTGGCTACACCTTC
once | - | TRBJ2-5 | TRBV11-3 | CASSLDIQETQYF | TGTGCCAGCAGCTTAGATATCCAAGAGACCCAGTACTTC
- | - | TRBJ1-2 | TRBV6-6 | CASSLTRGTENYGYTF | TGTGCCAGCAGTTTAACCCGAGGGACGGAGAACTATGGCTACACCTTC
- | - | TRBJ2-1 | TRBV19 | CASSIADFGRGEFF | TGTGCCAGTAGTATAGCGGACTTCGGGAGAGGTGAGTTCTTC
once | TRBD1 | TRBJ2-6 | TRBV9 | CASSAPRDRGRDGANVLTF | TGTGCCAGCAGCGCCCCACGGGACAGGGGGCGAGATGGGGCCAACGTCCTGACTTTC
- | TRBD1 | TRBJ2-6 | TRBV12-5 | CASGLVLGQGAGANVLTF | TGTGCTAGTGGTTTGGTACTGGGACAGGGGGCTGGGGCCAACGTCCTGACTTTC
- | - | TRBJ1-5 | TRBV28 | CASSRGGAQHF | TGTGCCAGCAGTCGCGGGGGGGCCCAGCATTTT
- | TRBD1 | TRBJ2-7 | TRBV27 | CASSSGQGSYEQYF | TGTGCCAGCAGTTCGGGACAGGGGTCCTACGAGCAGTACTTC
- | TRBD2 | TRBJ2-7 | TRBV6-1 | CASSDFLAGGSEQYF | TGTGCCAGCAGCGATTTTCTAGCGGGAGGGAGTGAGCAGTACTTC
- | - | TRBJ1-1 | TRBV21-1 | CASSYRTAPRSPNNESCHTEAFF | TGTGCCAGCAGCTACCGGACAGCGCCGAGGTCCCCCAACAACGAATCATGCCACACTGAAGCTTTCTTT
- | TRBD2 | TRBJ2-3 | TRBV15 | CATSRGGRESTDTQYF | TGTGCCACCAGCAGAGGCGGGAGGGAGAGCACAGATACGCAGTATTTT
- | TRBD1 | TRBJ2-1 | TRBV2 | CASSRGQGTISEQFF | TGTGCCAGCAGTCGGGGACAGGGAACTATCAGTGAGCAGTTCTTC
- | - | TRBJ2-7 | TRBV7-2 | CASSGEVGANEQYF | TGTGCCAGCAGCGGGGAGGTAGGGGCGAACGAGCAGTACTTC
- | - | TRBJ2-7 | TRBV15 | CATSRSPGDSSDEQYF | TGTGCCACCAGCAGATCACCCGGGGACTCTTCGGACGAGCAGTACTTC
- | - | TRBJ1-2 | TRBV27 | CASSLTGQFNYGYTF | TGTGCCAGCAGTTTGACCGGACAGTTTAACTATGGCTACACCTTC
- | - | TRBJ2-3 | TRBV18 | CASSPATQTRTDTQYF | TGTGCCAGCTCACCCGCCACGCAGACCAGAACAGATACGCAGTATTTT
- | TRBD2 | TRBJ2-3 | TRBV28 | CASSYPTRRSGRGTDTQYF | TGTGCCAGCAGTTACCCGACCCGGAGGAGCGGGAGAGGGACAGATACGCAGTATTTT
- | - | TRBJ2-7 | TRBV4-2 | CASSQDRSYSYEQYF | TGTGCCAGCAGCCAAGATAGGAGCTACTCCTACGAGCAGTACTTC
- | - | TRBJ1-2 | TRBV19 | CASSKNRDGANYGYTF | TGTGCCAGTAGTAAAAACCGGGACGGGGCTAACTATGGCTACACCTTC
- | - | TRBJ2-1 | TRBV7-2 | CASSKEVYNEQFF | TGTGCCTCCTCTAAGGAGGTTTACAATGAGCAGTTCTTC
- | - | TRBJ1-3 | TRBV9 | CASSQRNSGNTIYF | TGTGCCAGCAGCCAGAGAAACTCTGGAAACACCATATATTTT
few | TRBD2 | TRBJ2-7 | TRBV18 | CASSPGTSGNYEQYF | TGTGCCAGCTCACCCGGGACTAGCGGGAACTACGAGCAGTACTTC
- | - | TRBJ2-1 | TRBV28 | CASSSPYTSGGTYNEQFF | TGTGCCAGCAGTTCCCCTTATACTTCGGGGGGCACCTACAATGAGCAGTTCTTC
- | - | TRBJ1-3 | TRBV7-6 | CASSLATGGNTIYF | TGTGCCAGCAGCTTAGCGACGGGTGGAAACACCATATATTTT
- | TRBD1 | TRBJ2-6 | TRBV11-3 | CASSPGQGATGANVLTF | TGTGCCAGCAGCCCTGGACAGGGGGCTACTGGGGCCAACGTCCTGACTTTC
- | - | TRBJ2-7 | TRBV11-2 | CASSLDLVVGAIEQYF | TGTGCCAGCAGCTTAGATCTCGTCGTGGGGGCTATTGAGCAGTACTTC
- | - | TRBJ1-2 | TRBV7-8 | CASSLMAALTNYGYTF | TGTGCCAGCAGCTTGATGGCCGCACTAACTAACTATGGCTACACCTTC
- | - | TRBJ1-5 | TRBV28 | CASSSVQGQPQHF | TGTGCCAGCAGTTCCGTACAGGGACAGCCCCAGCATTTT
- | - | TRBJ2-7 | TRBV28 | CASSLRGKAYEQYF | TGTGCCAGCAGTTTAAGGGGCAAGGCCTACGAGCAGTACTTC
- | - | TRBJ2-3 | TRBV27 | CASSKGDTDTQYF | TGTGCCAGCAGTAAGGGGGACACAGATACGCAGTATTTT
- | TRBD1 | TRBJ2-3 | TRBV7-8 | CASRDDRGADTQYF | TGTGCCAGCAGGGATGACAGGGGGGCAGATACGCAGTATTTT
- | - | TRBJ1-2 | TRBV19 | CASSKDGFYGYTF | TGTGCCAGTAGTAAGGACGGCTTCTATGGCTACACCTTC
- | - | TRBJ2-3 | TRBV28 | CASSFHQADTQYF | TGTGCCAGCAGTTTCCATCAGGCAGATACGCAGTATTTT